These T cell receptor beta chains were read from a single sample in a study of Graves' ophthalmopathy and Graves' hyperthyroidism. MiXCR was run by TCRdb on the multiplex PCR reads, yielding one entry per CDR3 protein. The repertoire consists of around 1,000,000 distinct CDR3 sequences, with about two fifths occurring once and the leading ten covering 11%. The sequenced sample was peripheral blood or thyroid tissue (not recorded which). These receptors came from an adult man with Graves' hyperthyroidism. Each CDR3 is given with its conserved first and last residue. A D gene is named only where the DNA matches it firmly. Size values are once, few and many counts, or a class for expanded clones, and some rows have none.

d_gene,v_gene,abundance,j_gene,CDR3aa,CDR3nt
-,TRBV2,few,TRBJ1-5,CASSGSRQNQPQHF,TGTGCCAGCAGTGGGTCCAGACAAAATCAGCCCCAGCATTTT
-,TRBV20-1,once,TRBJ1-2,CSASVAGGGNYGYTF,TGCAGTGCTAGTGTAGCGGGGGGGGGTAACTATGGCTACACCTTC
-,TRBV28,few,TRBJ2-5,CASSSRQSVAETQYF,TGTGCCAGCAGTTCACGACAATCCGTCGCGGAGACCCAGTACTTC
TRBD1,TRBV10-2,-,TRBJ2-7,CASSGGQKSSYEQYF,TGTGCCAGCAGTGGGGGACAGAAGAGCTCCTACGAGCAGTACTTC
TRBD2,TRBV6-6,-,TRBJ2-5,CASSYAGGRGTQYF,TGTGCCAGCAGTTACGCGGGGGGGAGGGGGACCCAGTACTTC
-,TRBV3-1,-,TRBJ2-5,CASSQVVSSGPRETQYF,TGTGCCAGCAGCCAAGTTGTATCCTCGGGTCCTCGGGAGACCCAGTACTTC
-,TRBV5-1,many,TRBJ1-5,CASSLAGARNQPQHF,TGCGCCAGCAGCTTGGCGGGGGCGCGGAATCAGCCCCAGCATTTT
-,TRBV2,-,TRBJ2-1,CASSGRTAQQFF,TGTGCCAGCAGTGGACGGACAGCGCAGCAGTTCTTC
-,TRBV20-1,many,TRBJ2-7,CSVRAVGTLLYEQYF,TGCAGTGTCAGGGCCGTGGGGACTCTCCTCTACGAGCAGTACTTC
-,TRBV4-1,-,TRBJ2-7,CASSPQSGSGYEQYF,TGCGCCAGCAGCCCACAATCCGGTTCCGGGTACGAGCAGTACTTC
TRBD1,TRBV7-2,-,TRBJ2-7,CASSRAPGQGRTYEQYF,TGTGCCAGCAGTCGGGCACCGGGACAGGGTAGAACCTACGAGCAGTACTTC
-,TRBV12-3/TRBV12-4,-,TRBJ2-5,CASSLRGVGPRREETQYF,TGTGCCAGCAGTTTAAGAGGGGTGGGACCCAGGAGGGAAGAGACCCAGTACTTC
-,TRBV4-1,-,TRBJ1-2,CASSHTASLYGYTF,TGCGCCAGCAGCCACACAGCCTCTCTCTATGGCTACACCTTC
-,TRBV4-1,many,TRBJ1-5,CASSQRDGINQPQHF,TGCGCCAGCAGCCAACGAGACGGGATTAATCAGCCCCAGCATTTT
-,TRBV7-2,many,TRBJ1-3,CASSLTGGRNTIYF,TGTGCCAGCAGCTTAACTGGGGGCCGAAACACCATATATTTT
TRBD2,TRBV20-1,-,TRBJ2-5,CSARPGTSGSRETQYF,TGCAGTGCTAGACCCGGGACTAGCGGGAGTCGTGAGACCCAGTACTTC
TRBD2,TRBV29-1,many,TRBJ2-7,CSVGVAGGFYEQYF,TGCAGCGTTGGGGTAGCGGGAGGTTTCTACGAGCAGTACTTC
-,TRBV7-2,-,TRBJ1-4,CASSLGHRGLFF,TGTGCCAGCAGCTTGGGCCATCGGGGACTGTTTTTT
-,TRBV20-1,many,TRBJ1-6,CSAPIGGNSPLHF,TGCAGTGCTCCTATCGGGGGAAACTCACCCCTCCACTTT
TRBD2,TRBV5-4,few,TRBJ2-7,CARAPGLAGENSYEQYF,TGTGCTAGAGCCCCGGGACTAGCGGGGGAGAACTCCTACGAGCAGTACTTC
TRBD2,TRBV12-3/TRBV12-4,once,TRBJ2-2,CASTQWLAGNTGELFF,TGTGCCAGCACCCAATGGCTAGCGGGAAACACCGGGGAGCTGTTTTTT
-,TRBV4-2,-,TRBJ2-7,CASSQEGESLSYEQYF,TGTGCCAGCAGCCAAGAAGGGGAATCCCTGTCCTACGAGCAGTACTTC
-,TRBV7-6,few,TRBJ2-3,CASSLGPTSTDTQYF,TGTGCCAGCAGCTTAGGGCCAACTAGCACAGATACGCAGTATTTT
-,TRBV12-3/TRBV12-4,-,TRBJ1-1,CASNVGAESTEAFF,TGTGCCAGCAACGTGGGAGCAGAGAGCACTGAAGCTTTCTTT